This entry describes one T cell receptor (beta chain). Its matching antigen is unknown. Libraries of TCR beta came from iRepertoire HTBI primers plus Arm-PCR of CDR3 regions. As handled by the study authors: Identification across samples found approximately 67 TRBV and 12 to 15 TRBJ segments. One entry per CDR3 protein, called by TCRdb with MiXCR from the multiplex PCR reads. The V and J calls were determined by TCRdb, not by the authors. The sample lists more than 300,000 distinct CDR3 sequences, around 15% occurring once. The sample's time point: newly diagnosed GD, antithyroid drugs for less than 3 months. PBMC RNA served as the TCR library source. Graves' disease diagnoses used American Thyroid Association guidelines. This sample is drawn from a study of regulatory T cells in long-lasting Graves disease. Study results and caveats: Newly diagnosed disease favored TRBV20-1 and TRBJ2-1 over persistent disease. Small numbers of samples may have cut accuracy.

V was clipped by 1 base and J by 3 bases, with 7 bases between them. From germline, CDR1 is DFQATT and CDR2 SNEGSKA (reference sequence). The CDR3 contains 12 residues. The clonotype was recovered from a female donor with Graves disease. The V and J genes are TRBV20-1 and TRBJ2-7, with TRBD2 as a possible D gene (6 bases). Here the sequenced sample was peripheral blood mononuclear cells (PBMCs), taken at new diagnosis, from a patient treated with antithyroid drugs. The DNA for the CDR3 is TGCAGTGCTAGAGTGGGGGGCTACGAGCAGTACTTC. Its protein is CSARVGGYEQYF.